These 19 T cell receptor beta chains were sequenced from one sample in a study of blood T cell repertoires in COVID-19. Method: immunoSEQ multiplex PCR; TCRdb's copy keeps in-frame clones and lacks some. The sample lists approximately 210,000 clones; 75% to 90% were seen once. What was sequenced was peripheral blood. These receptors came from a woman aged 70 to 79 with active or convalescent COVID-19.

The V and J genes are TRBV2 and TRBJ2-2; 8 bases are a match to TRBD2. CDR1 SNHLY and CDR2 FYNNEI come from the germline V gene. There are 13 residues in the CDR3. J lost 5 bases, V lost 8 bases, and 4 bases had no gene match. The chain's CDR3 is CASGGGPTGELFF. The CDR3 nucleotides are TGTGCCAGCGGCGGGGGGCCGACCGGGGAGCTGTTTTTT.

The chain combines TRBV28 with TRBJ2-3; 11 nucleotides line up with TRBD2. The germline CDR1 and CDR2 sequences are MDHEN and SYDVKM. The CDR3 consists of 16 residues. J gave up 3 bases and V 5 bases, and 7 bases lay outside the gene matches. DNA for the CDR3: TGTGCCAGCAGTCCAAGACTAGCGGGGTTGACAGATACGCAGTATTTT. Encoded protein: CASSPRLAGLTDTQYF.

CDR3 amino acids: CASSLEPGLAGGGTDTQYF. Here the CDR3 DNA reads TGTGCCAGCAGCTTAGAGCCGGGACTAGCGGGAGGAGGCACAGATACGCAGTATTTT. The gene calls are TRBV7-2 and TRBJ2-3; 15 positions agree with TRBD2. V was pared by 1 base and J by 1 base, with 6 bases of the junction left unmatched. The CDR3 is 19 amino acids. The V gene's germline CDR1 is SGHTA and CDR2 FQGNSA.

V is TRBV6-6 and J is TRBJ1-3; D is unresolved. Germline CDR1 MNHNY, CDR2 SVGAGI (reference sequence). CDR3 length equals 13 residues. The germline V and J ends were trimmed by 10 bases and 2 bases, with 12 bases remaining between them. CDR3 sequence: CAISGAAGNTIYF. Written as DNA, the CDR3 is TGTGCCATCTCGGGAGCAGCTGGAAACACCATATATTTT.

This clone was picked up a small number of times. CDR3 DNA: TGTGCCACCATGGAACAGGGATATGGCTATGGCTACACCTTC. Its protein product is CATMEQGYGYGYTF. The chain uses TRBV7-9 and TRBJ1-2, with D tentatively TRBD1 (6 bases). This CDR3 is 14 amino acids long. Trimming removed 10 bases from V and 4 bases from J, with 19 bases in between. Per germline, CDR1 SEHNR and CDR2 FQNEAQ (reference sequence).

In this sample, this clone turned up once. The chain uses TRBV4-1 and TRBJ2-1; 9 nucleotides match TRBD2. Trimming cost V 4 bases and J 2 bases; bases outside gene matches: 6. The CDR3 is 16 amino acids. Germline CDR1 is MGHRA and CDR2 is YSYEKL. The CDR3 nucleotides read TGCGCCAGCAGCCGGGCTAGCGGGGTTACCTACAATGAGCAGTTCTTC. This sequence encodes CASSRASGVTYNEQFF.

The chain joins TRBV11-3 to TRBJ2-1; 9 bases fit TRBD2. The germline gives CDR1 SGHNT, CDR2 YENEEA. The CDR3 has 15 amino acids. Trimming took 2 bases from V and 1 from J; bases not matched to a gene: 0. CDR3 DNA sequence: TGTGCCAGCAGCTTAACTAGCGGGTCCTACAATGAGCAGTTCTTC. Its protein product is CASSLTSGSYNEQFF.

The V gene is TRBV6-5, the J gene TRBJ1-2; D not certain. Germline CDR1 is MNHEY and CDR2 is SVGAGI. Trimming shortened V by 8 bases and J by 6 bases, and 16 bases separated the two germline ends. The CDR3 consists of 13 residues. The CDR3 spells CASLQAGSDGYTF. CDR3 nucleotides: TGTGCCAGCCTTCAGGCGGGGTCGGATGGCTACACCTTC.

The chain uses TRBV19 and TRBJ1-1; D is undetermined. V lost 5 bases and J lost 3, with 13 bases in between. This CDR3 has 14 residues. The germline V gene encodes CDR1 LNHDA and CDR2 SQIVND (reference sequence). The CDR3 nucleotides are TGTGCCAGTAGTTTCGCGGGTGGTGACACTGAAGCTTTCTTT. Translated: CASSFAGGDTEAFF.

This clone has a handful of counts. This chain joins TRBV3-1 (or the pseudogene TRBV3-2) and TRBJ2-2; unclear D gene. The CDR3 totals 14 residues. V was shortened by 1 base and J by 7 bases, with 10 bases between the two germline ends. Germline V lookup: CDR1 LGHDT, CDR2 YNNKEL (reference sequence). CDR3 sequence: CASSQAGFGGELFF. CDR3 DNA sequence: TGTGCCAGCAGCCAAGCAGGTTTTGGCGGGGAGCTGTTTTTT.

The rearrangement joins TRBV7-2 to TRBJ2-2; 12 bases match TRBD1. The CDR3 covers 16 residues. The J segment lost 4 bases and the V segment lost 5 bases, leaving 5 bases of the junction unmatched. CDR1 is SGHTA and CDR2 is FQGNSA in the germline V gene. This CDR3 reads CASSPGQGATTGELFF. CDR3 coding DNA: TGTGCCAGCAGCCCGGGACAGGGGGCGACCACCGGGGAGCTGTTTTTT.

The V call is TRBV5-1, the J call TRBJ2-5; 12 positions match TRBD2. V lost 0 bases to trimming and J lost 5 bases; unmatched junction nucleotides: 2. Per germline, CDR1 SGHRS and CDR2 YFSETQ. The CDR3 consists of 15 residues. In DNA form, the CDR3 reads TGCGCCAGCAGCTTGGCCACTAGCGGGAGGGAGACCCAGTACTTC. As protein: CASSLATSGRETQYF.

The chain couples TRBV6-5 to TRBJ2-7; TRBD1 matches at 7 bases. This CDR3 is built from 13 residues. Germline CDR1 and CDR2: MNHEY and SVGAGI. J was trimmed by 3 bases and V by 6 bases; bases with no gene match: 5. In DNA form, the CDR3 reads TGTGCCAGCAGGGGGACAGACTTCTACGAGCAGTACTTC. Encoded protein: CASRGTDFYEQYF.

This chain uses TRBV21-1 with TRBJ2-1; the table's D call TRBD2 went unverified against the DNA. TRBV21-1 is designated a pseudogene. The CDR3 covers 14 residues. The CDR3 DNA follows: TGTGCCAGCAGCAAAAAGGTAGCGATCGATGAGCAGTTCTTC. Its translation: CASSKKVAIDEQFF.

V and J are TRBV5-4 and TRBJ1-1, with D possibly TRBD1 on 5 matching bases. Germline values: CDR1 SGHNT, CDR2 YYREEE (reference sequence). This CDR3 region has 15 residues. The germline V and J ends were trimmed by 7 bases and 2 bases, with 18 bases remaining between them. The CDR3 DNA is TGTGCCAGCGTCTCCGGGGGAGGTTTTAACACTGAAGCTTTCTTT. Translating it yields CASVSGGGFNTEAFF.

The genes are TRBV11-3 and TRBJ1-1, with TRBD1 identical over 7 bases. With 1 base clipped from V and 2 bases from J, the junction kept 4 bases outside the gene matches. CDR1 is SGHNT and CDR2 is YENEEA in the germline V gene. The CDR3 spans 15 residues. CDR3 loop: CASSLGQGRNTEAFF. CDR3 nucleotide sequence: TGTGCCAGCAGCTTAGGACAGGGACGAAACACTGAAGCTTTCTTT.

This clone has a single count. J is TRBJ2-2 and V is TRBV29-1, with D possibly being TRBD1 (6 bases). Germline CDR1 and CDR2: SQVTM and ANQGSEA. The CDR3 covers 13 residues. V lost 2 bases and J lost 5, with 9 bases in between. The CDR3 protein is CSVERQATGELFF. The CDR3 DNA reads TGCAGCGTTGAACGACAGGCGACCGGGGAGCTGTTTTTT.

V gene TRBV3-1 (or the pseudogene TRBV3-2) combines with J gene TRBJ2-7; D ambiguous. The germline gives CDR1 LGHDT, CDR2 YNNKEL (reference sequence). V was shortened by 1 base and J by 0 bases, with 13 bases between the two germline ends. This CDR3 comprises 16 residues. The CDR3 sequence is CASSQGPDTSSYEQYF. The CDR3 bases are TGTGCCAGCAGCCAAGGTCCCGACACGAGCTCCTACGAGCAGTACTTC.

This clone has just one count. The chain links TRBV11-2 to TRBJ2-5, with D uncertain. The CDR3 length is 13 residues. V lost 2 bases and J lost 2, with 6 bases in between. Germline assignment: CDR1 SGHAT and CDR2 FQNNGV. CDR3 sequence reads: CASSLLRQETQYF. The CDR3 bases are TGTGCCAGCAGCTTACTACGACAAGAGACCCAGTACTTC.